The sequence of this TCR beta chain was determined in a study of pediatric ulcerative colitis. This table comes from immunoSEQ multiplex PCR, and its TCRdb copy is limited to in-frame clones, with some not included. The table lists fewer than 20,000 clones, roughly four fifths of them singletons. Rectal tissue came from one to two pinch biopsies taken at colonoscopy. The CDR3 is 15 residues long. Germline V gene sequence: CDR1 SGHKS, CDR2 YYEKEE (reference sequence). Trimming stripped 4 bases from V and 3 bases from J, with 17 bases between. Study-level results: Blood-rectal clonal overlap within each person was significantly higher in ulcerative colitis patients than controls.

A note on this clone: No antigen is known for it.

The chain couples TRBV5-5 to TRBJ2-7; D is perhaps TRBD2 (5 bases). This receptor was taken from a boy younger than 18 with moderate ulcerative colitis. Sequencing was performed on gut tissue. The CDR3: CASSRDYPILYEQYF. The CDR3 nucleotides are TGTGCCAGCAGCCGTGACTACCCGATACTCTACGAGCAGTACTTC.